This T cell receptor beta chain was documented in a study of tumor and adjacent non-tumor tissue in lung cancer. This sample's RNA came from whole unsorted tissue. Chemotherapy-naive patients with new lung cancer underwent thoracic surgery in China, August–November 2014. This clonotype came up many times. CDR3 length: 14 residues. Germline-derived CDR1 and CDR2 are SGHRS and YFSETQ. V was pared by 0 bases and J by 3 bases, with 6 bases between. The library came from three nested PCR rounds adapted from ARM-PCR protocols. A single record per CDR3 protein comes from TCRdb applying MiXCR to the multiplex PCR reads. The sample holds about 110,000 distinct CDR3 sequences; approximately 87% are singletons and the top ten take 22%.

Sequencing used lung tumor tissue. The TCR comes from a man between 70 and 80 years old with non-small cell lung cancer. The gene calls are TRBV5-1 and TRBJ1-4; D is possibly TRBD1 (5 bases). In DNA, the CDR3 is TGCGCCAGCAGCTTGGAAGGGGCTAATGAAAAACTGTTTTTT. Its protein is CASSLEGANEKLFF.